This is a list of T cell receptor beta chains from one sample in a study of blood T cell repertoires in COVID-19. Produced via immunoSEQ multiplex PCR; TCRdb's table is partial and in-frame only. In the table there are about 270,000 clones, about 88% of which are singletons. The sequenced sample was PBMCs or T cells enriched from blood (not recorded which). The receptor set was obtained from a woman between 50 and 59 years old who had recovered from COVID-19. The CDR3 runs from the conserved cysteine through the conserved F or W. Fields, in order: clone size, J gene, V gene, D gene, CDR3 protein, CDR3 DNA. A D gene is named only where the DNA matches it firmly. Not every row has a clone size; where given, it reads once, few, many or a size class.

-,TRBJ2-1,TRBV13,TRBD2,CASSLGLAGRDFNEQFF,TGTGCCAGCAGCTTAGGCCTAGCTGGGAGGGATTTCAATGAGCAGTTCTTC
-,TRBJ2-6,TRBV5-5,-,CASSLDSGSGANVLTF,TGTGCCAGCAGCTTGGATTCGGGGTCTGGGGCCAACGTCCTGACTTTC
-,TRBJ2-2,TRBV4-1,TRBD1,CASSLIPGTGYTGELFF,TGCGCCAGCAGCCTCATCCCCGGGACAGGGTACACCGGGGAGCTGTTTTTT
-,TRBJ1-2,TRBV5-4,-,CASSQDTNYGYTF,TGTGCCAGCAGCCAGGACACGAACTATGGCTACACCTTC
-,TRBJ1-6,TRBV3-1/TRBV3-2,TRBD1,CASSSGQGNSPLHF,TGTGCCAGCAGCTCGGGACAGGGGAATTCACCCCTCCACTTT
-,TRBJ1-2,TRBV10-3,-,CAISDLNRGTNYGYTF,TGTGCCATCAGTGATTTGAATCGCGGGACTAACTATGGCTACACCTTC
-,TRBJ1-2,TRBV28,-,CALRTNYGYTF,TGTGCCTTGAGGACAAACTATGGCTACACCTTC
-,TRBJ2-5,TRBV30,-,CAWTRSLETQYF,TGTGCCTGGACCAGGTCCTTGGAGACCCAGTACTTC
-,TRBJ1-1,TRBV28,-,CASSLTPPRTEAFF,TGTGCCAGCAGTTTAACCCCCCCACGGACTGAAGCTTTCTTT
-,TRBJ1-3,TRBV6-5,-,CASTGQRLSGNTIYF,TGTGCCAGCACAGGGCAACGCCTCTCTGGAAACACCATATATTTT
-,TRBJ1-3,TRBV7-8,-,CASSLIRQRRGAGNTIYF,TGTGCCAGCAGCTTAATCAGACAGAGGCGAGGCGCTGGAAACACCATATATTTT
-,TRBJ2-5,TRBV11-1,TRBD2,CASSLFSGGAVETQYF,TGTGCCAGCAGCTTATTCTCGGGAGGCGCAGTGGAGACCCAGTACTTC
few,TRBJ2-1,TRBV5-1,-,CASSLAPSAGYNEQFF,TGCGCCAGCAGCTTGGCTCCTAGCGCGGGCTACAATGAGCAGTTCTTC
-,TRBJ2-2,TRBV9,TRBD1,CASSPGQGAIGELFF,TGTGCCAGCAGCCCTGGACAGGGGGCGATCGGGGAGCTGTTTTTT
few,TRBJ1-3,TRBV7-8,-,CASSLGQGNTIYF,TGTGCCAGCAGCTTGGGCCAGGGAAACACCATATATTTT
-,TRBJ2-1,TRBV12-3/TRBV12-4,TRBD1,CASKQGGLGQFF,TGTGCCAGCAAACAGGGGGGCCTTGGGCAGTTCTTC
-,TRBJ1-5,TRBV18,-,CASSPENSNQPQHF,TGTGCCAGCTCACCGGAGAATAGCAATCAGCCCCAGCATTTT
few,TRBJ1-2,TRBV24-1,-,CATSDPGTRAGYTF,TGTGCCACCAGTGATCCCGGGACAAGGGCTGGCTACACCTTC
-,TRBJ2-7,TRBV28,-,CASSLQGSYEQYF,TGTGCCAGCAGTCTGCAGGGGTCCTACGAGCAGTACTTC
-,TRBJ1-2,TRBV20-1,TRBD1,CSATTGGGYTF,TGCAGTGCCACGACAGGGGGAGGCTACACCTTC
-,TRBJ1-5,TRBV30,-,CAWSLYAGSNQPQHF,TGTGCCTGGAGTCTTTATGCGGGGAGCAATCAGCCCCAGCATTTT
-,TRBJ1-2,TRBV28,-,CASSTTISGYTF,TGTGCCAGCAGTACTACAATCAGCGGCTACACCTTC
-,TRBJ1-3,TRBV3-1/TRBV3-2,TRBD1,CASSRDRDPGNTIYF,TGTGCCAGCAGCCGGGACAGGGACCCTGGAAACACCATATATTTT
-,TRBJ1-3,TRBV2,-,CASSPDTLSGNTIYF,TGTGCCAGCAGTCCGGACACCTTGTCTGGAAACACCATATATTTT
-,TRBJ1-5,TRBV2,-,CASSVRGRSNQPQHF,TGTGCCAGCAGCGTTAGGGGGAGAAGCAATCAGCCCCAGCATTTT
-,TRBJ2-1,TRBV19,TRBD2,CASGFASGLAGPSNPHEQFF,TGTGCCAGTGGATTCGCGTCGGGACTAGCGGGACCCTCCAATCCCCATGAGCAGTTCTTC
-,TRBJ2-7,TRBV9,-,CASSVRRDPYEQYF,TGTGCCAGCAGCGTAAGGCGGGACCCCTACGAGCAGTACTTC
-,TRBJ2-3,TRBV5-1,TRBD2,CASSSGGASTDTQYF,TGCGCCAGCAGCTCGGGGGGAGCAAGCACAGATACGCAGTATTTT
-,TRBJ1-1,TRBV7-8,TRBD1,CASSLNRQGTEAFF,TGTGCCAGCAGCCTAAATAGACAGGGCACTGAAGCTTTCTTT
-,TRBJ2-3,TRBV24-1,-,CATSDFGGYTQYF,TGTGCCACCAGTGATTTCGGGGGTTATACGCAGTATTTT
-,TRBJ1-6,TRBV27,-,CASRVRQGGSPLHF,TGTGCCAGCAGGGTCCGGCAGGGTGGTTCACCCCTCCACTTT
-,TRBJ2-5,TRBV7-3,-,CASSSGTVEAGQETQYF,TGTGCCAGCAGCTCCGGGACAGTGGAAGCGGGCCAAGAGACCCAGTACTTC
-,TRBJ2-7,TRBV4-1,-,CASSQARDNAYEQYF,TGCGCCAGCAGCCAAGCCCGGGACAACGCCTACGAGCAGTACTTC
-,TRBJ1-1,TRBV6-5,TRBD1,CASSSFGQVNTEAFF,TGTGCCAGCAGTTCTTTCGGACAGGTGAACACTGAAGCTTTCTTT
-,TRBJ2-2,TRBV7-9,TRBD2,CASSPTSGRGTGELFF,TGTGCCAGCAGCCCTACTAGCGGGAGAGGGACCGGGGAGCTGTTTTTT
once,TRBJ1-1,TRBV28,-,CASSSGDTEAFF,TGTGCCAGCAGTTCCGGAGACACTGAAGCTTTCTTT